Listed below are T cell receptor beta chains from one sample, sequenced in a study of post-analysis software for immune sequencing data. TCRdb re-analysed the PCR reads in MiXCR, keeping a single row per CDR3 protein. Of some 260,000 distinct CDR3 sequences in the sample, roughly a third were seen once. The source material was blood. Receptors were obtained from a girl under 18 with multiple sclerosis. Each CDR3 is given with its conserved first and last residue. Fields, in order: J gene, CDR3 length, V gene, D gene, CDR3 protein. D genes are given only for firm matches.

J gene: TRBJ1-6; CDR3 length: 11; V gene: TRBV7-9; D gene: -; CDR3 protein: CASSSTSPLHF
J gene: TRBJ1-6; CDR3 length: 18; V gene: TRBV4-1; D gene: -; CDR3 protein: CASSQGLLGSSYNSPLHF
J gene: TRBJ2-1; CDR3 length: 18; V gene: TRBV20-1; D gene: TRBD2; CDR3 protein: CSARDPFPAGGTNNEQFF
J gene: TRBJ2-5; CDR3 length: 14; V gene: TRBV5-1; D gene: TRBD1; CDR3 protein: CASSLGTGEETQYF
J gene: TRBJ1-5; CDR3 length: 15; V gene: TRBV6-6; D gene: -; CDR3 protein: CASSYTGQDNQPQHF
J gene: TRBJ2-1; CDR3 length: 17; V gene: TRBV5-1; D gene: -; CDR3 protein: CASSLGSVRGSYNEQFF
J gene: TRBJ2-2; CDR3 length: 16; V gene: TRBV3-1; D gene: -; CDR3 protein: CASSQGPPQGWGELFF
J gene: TRBJ2-2; CDR3 length: 15; V gene: TRBV5-6; D gene: TRBD1; CDR3 protein: CASSLEQGANGELFF
J gene: TRBJ1-5; CDR3 length: 12; V gene: TRBV20-1; D gene: -; CDR3 protein: CSAIYSNQPQHF
J gene: TRBJ2-5; CDR3 length: 16; V gene: TRBV12-3/TRBV12-4; D gene: -; CDR3 protein: CASSLGPGRYQETQYF
J gene: TRBJ2-1; CDR3 length: 14; V gene: TRBV3-1; D gene: -; CDR3 protein: CASSQAQVYNEQFF
J gene: TRBJ1-1; CDR3 length: 14; V gene: TRBV18; D gene: -; CDR3 protein: CASSLRDPNTEAFF
J gene: TRBJ1-2; CDR3 length: 14; V gene: TRBV7-8; D gene: TRBD1; CDR3 protein: CASSPGQGAYGYTF
J gene: TRBJ2-1; CDR3 length: 16; V gene: TRBV29-1; D gene: TRBD1; CDR3 protein: CSVEEGTGVSPLGKFF
J gene: TRBJ1-1; CDR3 length: 13; V gene: TRBV7-2; D gene: -; CDR3 protein: CASSLTTGGEAFF
J gene: TRBJ2-1; CDR3 length: 18; V gene: TRBV5-1; D gene: -; CDR3 protein: CASNPSEAPGQIYNEQFF
J gene: TRBJ2-5; CDR3 length: 13; V gene: TRBV15; D gene: -; CDR3 protein: CATRGRNQETQYF
J gene: TRBJ2-3; CDR3 length: 15; V gene: TRBV29-1; D gene: TRBD2; CDR3 protein: CSVRKGLAVTDTQYF
J gene: TRBJ2-2; CDR3 length: 17; V gene: TRBV19; D gene: -; CDR3 protein: CASSAKGGRKNTGELFF
J gene: TRBJ2-4; CDR3 length: 16; V gene: TRBV7-2; D gene: TRBD2; CDR3 protein: CASSFSGRVGKNIQYF
J gene: -; CDR3 length: 13; V gene: TRBV4-3; D gene: -; CDR3 protein: CASSQERSETQYF
J gene: TRBJ2-7; CDR3 length: 14; V gene: TRBV9; D gene: -; CDR3 protein: CASSPPSDRYEQYF
J gene: TRBJ2-5; CDR3 length: 14; V gene: TRBV7-9; D gene: -; CDR3 protein: CASSLAAEQETQYF
J gene: -; CDR3 length: 16; V gene: TRBV4-2; D gene: TRBD2; CDR3 protein: CASSQGTSGGGYEQYF
J gene: TRBJ1-2; CDR3 length: 13; V gene: TRBV24-1; D gene: -; CDR3 protein: CATSDGTIYGYTF
J gene: TRBJ2-2; CDR3 length: 17; V gene: TRBV7-3; D gene: TRBD1; CDR3 protein: CASSSYRDRRNTGELFF
J gene: TRBJ1-6; CDR3 length: 15; V gene: TRBV20-1; D gene: -; CDR3 protein: CSARPDVTQNSPLHF
J gene: TRBJ2-5; CDR3 length: 15; V gene: TRBV5-1; D gene: -; CDR3 protein: CASSAYRDVQETQYF
J gene: TRBJ1-1; CDR3 length: 14; V gene: TRBV18; D gene: TRBD1; CDR3 protein: CASSPLDRAPEAFF
J gene: TRBJ1-2; CDR3 length: 13; V gene: TRBV4-1; D gene: -; CDR3 protein: CASSQDLPLGYTF
J gene: TRBJ2-3; CDR3 length: 14; V gene: TRBV5-1; D gene: -; CDR3 protein: CASSLEQDTDTQYF
J gene: TRBJ2-3; CDR3 length: 19; V gene: TRBV6-2/TRBV6-3; D gene: TRBD2; CDR3 protein: CASSYSGLAGGQGTDTQYF
J gene: TRBJ1-2; CDR3 length: 14; V gene: TRBV7-2; D gene: -; CDR3 protein: CVSSLDPRGQGYTF
J gene: TRBJ2-4; CDR3 length: 13; V gene: TRBV6-1; D gene: -; CDR3 protein: CASSVGQPNIQYF
J gene: TRBJ2-7; CDR3 length: 15; V gene: TRBV24-1; D gene: TRBD2; CDR3 protein: CATMISLRGGYEQYF
J gene: TRBJ1-2; CDR3 length: 16; V gene: TRBV4-3; D gene: -; CDR3 protein: CASSQDPYDRNYGYTF
J gene: TRBJ2-1; CDR3 length: 19; V gene: TRBV2; D gene: TRBD2; CDR3 protein: CASSEGVLGGVSSYNEQFF
J gene: TRBJ2-1; CDR3 length: 14; V gene: TRBV5-1; D gene: TRBD1; CDR3 protein: CASSYGQGGNEQFF